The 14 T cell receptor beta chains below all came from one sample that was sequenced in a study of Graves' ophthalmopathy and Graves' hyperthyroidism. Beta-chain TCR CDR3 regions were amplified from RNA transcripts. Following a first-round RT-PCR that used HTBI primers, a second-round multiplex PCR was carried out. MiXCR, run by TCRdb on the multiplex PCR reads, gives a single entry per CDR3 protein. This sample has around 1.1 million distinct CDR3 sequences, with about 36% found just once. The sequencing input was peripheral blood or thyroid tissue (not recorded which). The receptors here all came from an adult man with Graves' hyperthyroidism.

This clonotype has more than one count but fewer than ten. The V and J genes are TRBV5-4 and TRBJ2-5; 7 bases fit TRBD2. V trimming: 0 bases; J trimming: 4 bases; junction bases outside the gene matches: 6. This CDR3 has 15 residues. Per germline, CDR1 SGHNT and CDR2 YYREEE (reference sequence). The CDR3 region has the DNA TGTGCCAGCAGCTTGGTGGGTCCGGGGGGAGAGACCCAGTACTTC. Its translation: CASSLVGPGGETQYF. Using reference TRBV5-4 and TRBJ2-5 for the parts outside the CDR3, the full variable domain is ETGVTQSPTHLIKTRGQQVTLRCSSQSGHNTVSWYQQALGQGPQFIFQYYREEENGRGNFPPRFSGLQFPNYSSELNVNALELDDSALYLCASSLVGPGGETQYFGPGTRLLVL.

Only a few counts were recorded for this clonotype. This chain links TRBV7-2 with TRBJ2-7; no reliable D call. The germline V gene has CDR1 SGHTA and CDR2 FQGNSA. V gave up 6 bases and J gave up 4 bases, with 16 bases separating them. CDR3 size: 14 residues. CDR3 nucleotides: TGTGCCAGCAGTAAGGCCCTGACGTTTTACGAGCAGTACTTC. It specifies CASSKALTFYEQYF. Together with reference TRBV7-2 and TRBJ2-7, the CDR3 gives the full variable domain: GAGVSQSPSNKVTEKGKDVELRCDPISGHTALYWYRQSLGQGLEFLIYFQGNSAPDKSGLPSDRFSAERTGGSVSTLTIQRTQQEDSAVYLCASSKALTFYEQYFGPGTRLTVT.

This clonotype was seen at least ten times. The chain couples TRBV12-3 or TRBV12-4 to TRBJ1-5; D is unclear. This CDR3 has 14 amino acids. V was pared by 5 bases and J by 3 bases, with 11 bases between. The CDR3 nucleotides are TGTGCCAGCAGTATCCACCAGTCCAATCAGCCCCAGCATTTT. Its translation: CASSIHQSNQPQHF.

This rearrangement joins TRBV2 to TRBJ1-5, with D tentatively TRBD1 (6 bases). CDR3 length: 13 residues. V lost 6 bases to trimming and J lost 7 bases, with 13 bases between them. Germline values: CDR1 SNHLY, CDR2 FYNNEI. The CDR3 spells CASRGDTSQPQHF. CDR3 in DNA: TGTGCCAGCAGAGGGGACACCTCACAGCCCCAGCATTTT.

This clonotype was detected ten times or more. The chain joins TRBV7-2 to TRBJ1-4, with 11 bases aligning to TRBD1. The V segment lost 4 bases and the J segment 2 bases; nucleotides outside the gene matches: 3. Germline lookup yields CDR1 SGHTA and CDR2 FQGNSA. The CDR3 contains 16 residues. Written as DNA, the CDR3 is TGTGCCAGCAGCTCCGGACAGGGGGCGACTAATGAAAAACTGTTTTTT. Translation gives CASSSGQGATNEKLFF.

CDR3: CSASEGGDSNQPQHF. CDR3 coding DNA: TGCAGTGCTTCGGAGGGAGGGGACAGCAATCAGCCCCAGCATTTT. This chain connects TRBV20-1 to TRBJ1-5; maybe TRBD1 (5 bases). This CDR3 spans 15 amino acids. V was shortened by 5 bases and J by 1 base, with 15 bases between the two germline ends. CDR1 is DFQATT, CDR2 SNEGSKA, per germline (reference sequence).

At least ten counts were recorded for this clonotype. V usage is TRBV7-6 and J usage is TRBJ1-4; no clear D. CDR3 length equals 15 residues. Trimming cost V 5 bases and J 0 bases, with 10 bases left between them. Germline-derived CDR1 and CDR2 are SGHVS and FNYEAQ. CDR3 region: CASSRVASTNEKLFF. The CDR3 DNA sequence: TGTGCCAGCAGCCGGGTGGCCTCAACTAATGAAAAACTGTTTTTT.

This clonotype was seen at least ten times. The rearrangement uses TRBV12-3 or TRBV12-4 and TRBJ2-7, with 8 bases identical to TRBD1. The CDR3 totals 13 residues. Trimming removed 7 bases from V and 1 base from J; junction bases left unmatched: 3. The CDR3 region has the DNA TGTGCCAGCACCAGGACAGGGTCCTACGAGCAGTACTTC. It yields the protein CASTRTGSYEQYF.

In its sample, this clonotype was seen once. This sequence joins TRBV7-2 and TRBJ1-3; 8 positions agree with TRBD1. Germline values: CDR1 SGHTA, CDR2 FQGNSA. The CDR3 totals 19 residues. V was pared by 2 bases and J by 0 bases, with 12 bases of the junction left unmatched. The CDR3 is CASSLTRAGQGDSGNTIYF. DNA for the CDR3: TGTGCCAGCAGCTTAACCAGAGCCGGACAGGGAGACTCTGGAAACACCATATATTTT.

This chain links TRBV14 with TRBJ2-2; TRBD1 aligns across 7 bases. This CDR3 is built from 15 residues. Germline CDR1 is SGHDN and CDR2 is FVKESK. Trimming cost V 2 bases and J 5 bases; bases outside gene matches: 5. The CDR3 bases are TGTGCCAGCAGCCAAATGTACAGGGGAACCGGGGAGCTGTTTTTT. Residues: CASSQMYRGTGELFF. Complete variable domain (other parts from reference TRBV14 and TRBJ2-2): EAGVTQFPSHSVIEKGQTVTLRCDPISGHDNLYWYRRVMGKEIKFLLHFVKESKQDESGMPNNRFLAERTGGTYSTLKVQPAELEDSGVYFCASSQMYRGTGELFFGEGSRLTVL.

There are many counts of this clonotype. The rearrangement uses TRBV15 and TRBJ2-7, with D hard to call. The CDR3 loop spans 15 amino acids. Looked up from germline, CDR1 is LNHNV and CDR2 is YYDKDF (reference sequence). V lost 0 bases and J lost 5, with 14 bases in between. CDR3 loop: CATSRDGRKNDEQYF. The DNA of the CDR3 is TGTGCCACCAGCAGAGATGGTAGGAAGAACGACGAGCAGTACTTC.

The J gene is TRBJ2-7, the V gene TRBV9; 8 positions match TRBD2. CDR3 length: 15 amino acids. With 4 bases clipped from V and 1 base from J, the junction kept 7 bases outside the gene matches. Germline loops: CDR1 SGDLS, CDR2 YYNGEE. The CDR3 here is CASSPGGGPSYEQYF. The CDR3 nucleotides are TGTGCCAGCAGCCCCGGGGGGGGGCCGTCCTACGAGCAGTACTTC.

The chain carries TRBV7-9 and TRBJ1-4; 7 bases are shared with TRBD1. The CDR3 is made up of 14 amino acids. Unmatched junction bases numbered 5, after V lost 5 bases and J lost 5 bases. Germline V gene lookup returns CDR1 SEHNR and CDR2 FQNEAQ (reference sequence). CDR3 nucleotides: TGTGCCAGCAGCGTAACAGGGGCCAATGAAAAACTGTTTTTT. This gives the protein CASSVTGANEKLFF.

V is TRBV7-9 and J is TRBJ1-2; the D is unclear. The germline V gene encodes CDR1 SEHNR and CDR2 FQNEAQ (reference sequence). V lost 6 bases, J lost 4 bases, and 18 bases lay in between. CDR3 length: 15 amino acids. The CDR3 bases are TGTGCCAGCAGTCGCTCGGATGCACGAGGCTATGGCTACACCTTC. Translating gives CASSRSDARGYGYTF.